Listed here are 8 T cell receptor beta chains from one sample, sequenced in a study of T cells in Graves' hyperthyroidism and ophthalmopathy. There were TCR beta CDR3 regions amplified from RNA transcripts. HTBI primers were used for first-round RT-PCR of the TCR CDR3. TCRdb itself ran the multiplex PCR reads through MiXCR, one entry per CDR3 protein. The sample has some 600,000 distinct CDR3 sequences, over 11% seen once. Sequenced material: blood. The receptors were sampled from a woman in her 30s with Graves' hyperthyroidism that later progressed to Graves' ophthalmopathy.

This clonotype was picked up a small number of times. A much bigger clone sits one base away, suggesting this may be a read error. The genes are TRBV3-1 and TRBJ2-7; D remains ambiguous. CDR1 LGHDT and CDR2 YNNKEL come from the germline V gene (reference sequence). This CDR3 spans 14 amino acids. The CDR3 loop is CASIQGQEPYEQYF. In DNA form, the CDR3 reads TGTGCCAGCATCCAAGGGCAAGAGCCCTACGAGCAGTACTTC.

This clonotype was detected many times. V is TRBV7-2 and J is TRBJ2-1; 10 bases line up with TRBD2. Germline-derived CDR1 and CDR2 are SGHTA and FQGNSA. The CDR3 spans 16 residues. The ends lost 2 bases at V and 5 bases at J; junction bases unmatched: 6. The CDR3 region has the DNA TGTGCCAGCAGCTTAATGTTTCTAGCGGGAGACAATGAGCAGTTCTTC. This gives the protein CASSLMFLAGDNEQFF.

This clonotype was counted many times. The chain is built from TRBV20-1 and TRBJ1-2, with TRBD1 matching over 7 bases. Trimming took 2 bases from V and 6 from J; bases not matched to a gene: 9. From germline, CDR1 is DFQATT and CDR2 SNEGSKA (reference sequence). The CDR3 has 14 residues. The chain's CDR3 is CSARTAGTEHGYTF. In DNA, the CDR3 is TGCAGTGCTAGAACTGCTGGGACAGAACATGGCTACACCTTC.

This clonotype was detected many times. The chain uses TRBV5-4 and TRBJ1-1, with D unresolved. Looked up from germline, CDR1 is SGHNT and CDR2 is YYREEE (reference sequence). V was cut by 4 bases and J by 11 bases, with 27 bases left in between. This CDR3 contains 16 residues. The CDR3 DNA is TGTGCCAGCAGCCTTAAACCCCTCGGAACGGACGGAGAGGCTTTCTTT. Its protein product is CASSLKPLGTDGEAFF. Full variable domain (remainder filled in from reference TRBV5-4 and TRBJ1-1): ETGVTQSPTHLIKTRGQQVTLRCSSQSGHNTVSWYQQALGQGPQFIFQYYREEENGRGNFPPRFSGLQFPNYSSELNVNALELDDSALYLCASSLKPLGTDGEAFFGQGTRLTVV.

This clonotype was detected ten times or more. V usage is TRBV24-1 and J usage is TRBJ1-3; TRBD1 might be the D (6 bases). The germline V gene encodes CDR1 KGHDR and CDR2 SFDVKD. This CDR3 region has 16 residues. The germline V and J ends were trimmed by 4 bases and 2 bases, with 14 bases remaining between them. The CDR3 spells CATSDGTGTTGNTIYF. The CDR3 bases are TGTGCCACCAGTGACGGAACCGGGACAACTGGAAACACCATATATTTT.

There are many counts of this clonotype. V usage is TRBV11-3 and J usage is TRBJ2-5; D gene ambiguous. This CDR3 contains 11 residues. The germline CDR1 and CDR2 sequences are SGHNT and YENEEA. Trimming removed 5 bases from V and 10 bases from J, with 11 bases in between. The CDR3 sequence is CASSDPDGQYF. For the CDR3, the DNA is TGTGCCAGCAGCGACCCGGATGGCCAGTACTTC. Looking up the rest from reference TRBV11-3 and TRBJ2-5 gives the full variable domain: EAGVVQSPRYKIIEKKQPVAFWCNPISGHNTLYWYLQNLGQGPELLIRYENEEAVDDSQLPKDRFSAERLKGVDSTLKIQPAELGDSAVYLCASSDPDGQYFGPGTRLLVL.

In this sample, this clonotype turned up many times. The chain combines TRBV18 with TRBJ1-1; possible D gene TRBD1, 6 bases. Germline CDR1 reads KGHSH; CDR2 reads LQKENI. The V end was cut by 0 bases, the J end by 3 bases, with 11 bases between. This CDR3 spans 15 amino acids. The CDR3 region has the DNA TGTGCCAGCTCACCACCAACAGGGACTCACACTGAAGCTTTCTTT. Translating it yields CASSPPTGTHTEAFF.

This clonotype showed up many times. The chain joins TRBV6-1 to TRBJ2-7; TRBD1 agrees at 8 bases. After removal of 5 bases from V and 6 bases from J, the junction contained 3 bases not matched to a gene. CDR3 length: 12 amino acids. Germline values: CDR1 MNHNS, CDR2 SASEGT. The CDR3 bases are TGTGCCAGCAGTCTGGACAGGGCCGAGCAGTACTTC. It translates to CASSLDRAEQYF.